The 23 T cell receptor beta chains reported below all come from one sample, sequenced in a study of cytomegalovirus exposure and HLA in healthy donors (dated by TCRdb to 2016 to 2017). Receptors were amplified or captured by the immunoSEQ multiplex PCR assay. For the multiplex PCR, a mixture combining 60 forward primers for TCR Vbeta segments and 13 reverse primers for TCR Jbeta segments was used. TCRdb took this table from immuneACCESS and kept in-frame rearrangements with V and J called. Such tables lack part of the clones; where checked against another copy, unresolved V genes explain under half of the gap, and the rest is unexplained. In this sample the table shows roughly 150,000 clones, roughly four fifths of which occur a single time. About 3.4% of the sample belongs to the ten largest clones. Sequencing was performed on PBMCs. The receptors here all came from a male donor in good health and CMV-seronegative.

The CDR3 bases are TGTGCCAGCAGCGTGGGACAGGGGTGGACCGGGGAGCTGTTTTTT. This translates into CASSVGQGWTGELFF. This chain connects TRBV7-9 to TRBJ2-2; 10 bases fit TRBD1. The J segment lost 5 bases and the V segment lost 5 bases, leaving 5 bases of the junction unmatched. Germline V gene data show CDR1 as SEHNR and CDR2 as FQNEAQ (reference sequence). The CDR3 runs 15 residues.

This rearrangement joins TRBV7-9 to TRBJ2-3; D may be TRBD2 (5 bases). The V end lost 1 base, the J end lost 0 bases, and 14 bases lay between the germline ends. This CDR3 has 17 amino acids. CDR1 is SEHNR, CDR2 FQNEAQ, per germline (reference sequence). The CDR3 nucleotides read TGTGCCAGCAGCTTAGGAGTCGAAGCGGCTAGCACAGATACGCAGTATTTT. Translation gives CASSLGVEAASTDTQYF.

The chain carries TRBV5-1 and TRBJ1-5, with D uncertain. Germline V CDR1 and CDR2: SGHRS, YFSETQ. CDR3 size: 14 residues. V was shortened by 0 bases and J by 2 bases, with 6 bases between the two germline ends. For the CDR3, the DNA is TGCGCCAGCAGCTTGGCCGGAGGCAATCAGCCCCAGCATTTT. Translation: CASSLAGGNQPQHF.

V is TRBV15 and J is TRBJ2-5; 12 nucleotides align to TRBD1. V was pared by 3 bases and J by 2 bases, with 1 base of the junction left unmatched. The V gene's germline CDR1 is LNHNV and CDR2 YYDKDF (reference sequence). This CDR3 contains 15 residues. The CDR3 DNA sequence: TGTGCCACCAGCAGGGGACAGGGGGCACAAGAGACCCAGTACTTC. Its protein product is CATSRGQGAQETQYF.

The chain carries TRBV5-1 and TRBJ1-1; a possible D gene is TRBD1 (5 bases). CDR1 and CDR2 from the germline V gene are SGHRS and YFSETQ. The CDR3 extends over 14 amino acids. Trimming pared 2 bases from V and 4 bases from J, leaving 12 bases between. CDR3 sequence reads: CASSFGQGGTEAFF. CDR3 nucleotide sequence: TGCGCCAGCAGCTTTGGGCAGGGCGGCACTGAAGCTTTCTTT.

Only one count was recorded for this clone. This chain links TRBV4-1 with TRBJ2-7, with 11 bases that match TRBD2. Germline V gives CDR1 MGHRA, CDR2 YSYEKL. The CDR3 is 16 residues long. V gave up 4 bases and J gave up 3 bases; unmatched junction bases: 8. The CDR3 sequence is CASSPPLTSGIYEQYF. The DNA for the CDR3 is TGCGCCAGCAGCCCGCCCCTGACTAGCGGGATCTACGAGCAGTACTTC.

V usage is TRBV5-4 and J usage is TRBJ1-2, with 7 bases that match TRBD1. The trim removed 1 base at V and 3 bases at J, leaving 3 bases unmatched. This CDR3 comprises 14 residues. Germline values: CDR1 SGHNT, CDR2 YYREEE (reference sequence). The CDR3 DNA is TGTGCCAGCAGCTTGAAGGGGGCGTACTATGGCTACACCTTC. This sequence encodes CASSLKGAYYGYTF.

This chain connects TRBV7-9 to TRBJ2-1, with D possibly matching TRBD1 (5 bases). Germline loops: CDR1 SEHNR, CDR2 FQNEAQ (reference sequence). V lost 4 bases, J lost 3 bases, and 13 bases lay in between. The CDR3 runs 15 residues. The CDR3 sequence: CASSSPSDSYNEQFF. In nucleotides, the CDR3 is TGTGCCAGCAGCTCGCCCTCCGACAGCTACAATGAGCAGTTCTTC. The whole variable domain, remainder taken from reference TRBV7-9 and TRBJ2-1, is DTGVSQNPRHKITKRGQNVTFRCDPISEHNRLYWYRQTLGQGPEFLTYFQNEAQLEKSRLLSDRFSAERPKGSFSTLEIQRTEQGDSAMYLCASSSPSDSYNEQFFGPGTRLTVL.

The chain links TRBV7-9 to TRBJ2-3; the match to TRBD1 covers 7 bases. V lost 5 bases and J lost 0; bases outside the gene matches: 5. From germline, CDR1 is SEHNR and CDR2 FQNEAQ (reference sequence). The CDR3 loop spans 15 amino acids. CDR3 in amino acids: CASSRRGQSTDTQYF. DNA of the CDR3: TGTGCCAGCAGCCGCCGGGGACAGAGCACAGATACGCAGTATTTT.

V gene TRBV19 combines with J gene TRBJ2-7; D is unresolved. The CDR3 has 14 amino acids. Trimming shortened V by 7 bases and J by 5 bases, and 18 bases separated the two germline ends. Per the germline V gene, CDR1 is LNHDA and CDR2 is SQIVND (reference sequence). The CDR3 region is CASTPSGGINEQYF. DNA of the CDR3: TGTGCCAGTACACCCAGTGGCGGTATCAACGAGCAGTACTTC.

The chain joins TRBV6-7 to TRBJ2-7, with 7 bases aligning to TRBD2. TRBV6-7 is annotated as an ORF whose role is uncertain. The CDR3 spans 17 residues. V lost 0 bases to trimming and J lost 2 bases; unmatched junction nucleotides: 10. In DNA form, the CDR3 reads TGTGCCAGCAGTTACTCGAGCGGGCGGGAGTACCCCTACGAGCAGTACTTC. Translation gives CASSYSSGREYPYEQYF.

Regarding this clone: The germline gene is not matched at one end of the junction; a read error may be the cause. This sequence joins TRBV5-1 and TRBJ2-5; TRBD1 matches 10 bases. Germline-derived CDR1 and CDR2 are SGHRS and YFSETQ. This CDR3 contains 16 residues. CDR3 residues: CASSLDGRGTGEAQYF. CDR3 nucleotide sequence: TGCGCTAGCAGCTTGGACGGTCGGGGGACAGGGGAGGCCCAGTACTTC. The whole variable domain, remainder taken from reference TRBV5-1 and TRBJ2-5, is KAGVTQTPRYLIKTRGQQVTLSCSPISGHRSVSWYQQTPGQGLQFLFEYFSETQRNKGNFPGRFSGRQFSNSRSEMNVSTLELGDSALYLCASSLDGRGTGEAQYFGPGTRLLVL.

The chain uses TRBV7-2 and TRBJ2-4; 9 bases agree with TRBD2. The germline V gene has CDR1 SGHTA and CDR2 FQGNSA. V dropped 3 bases and J dropped 7; count of bases not matched to a gene: 10. There are 16 residues in the CDR3. The CDR3 bases are TGTGCCAGCAGCTTGACTAGCGGAGGTACAATGAACATTCAGTACTTC. This encodes CASSLTSGGTMNIQYF.

The CDR3 region has the DNA TGCGCCAGCAGCCCAACTCAGCGAGAGACCCAGTACTTC. Translated: CASSPTQRETQYF. This rearrangement joins TRBV5-1 to TRBJ2-5; D gene uncertain. Trimming removed 4 bases from V and 4 bases from J, with 11 bases in between. Germline V lookup: CDR1 SGHRS, CDR2 YFSETQ. The CDR3 has 13 residues.

The J gene is TRBJ2-7, the V gene TRBV5-1; D is unresolved. Germline CDR1 reads SGHRS; CDR2 reads YFSETQ. V was trimmed by 6 bases and J by 2 bases, leaving 12 bases between them. The length of the CDR3 is 13 residues. The CDR3: CASKAEPAYEQYF. DNA for the CDR3: TGCGCCAGCAAGGCGGAGCCCGCCTACGAGCAGTACTTC. The full variable domain, with the rest looked up from reference TRBV5-1 and TRBJ2-7, is KAGVTQTPRYLIKTRGQQVTLSCSPISGHRSVSWYQQTPGQGLQFLFEYFSETQRNKGNFPGRFSGRQFSNSRSEMNVSTLELGDSALYLCASKAEPAYEQYFGPGTRLTVT.

The rearrangement uses TRBV9 and TRBJ2-7; 7 nucleotides agree with TRBD1. This CDR3 has 15 residues. V shed 0 bases and J 1 base; nucleotides not matched to a gene: 4. Germline V gene lookup returns CDR1 SGDLS and CDR2 YYNGEE. CDR3 coding DNA: TGTGCCAGCAGCGTAGAGGCCAGGGGGTCCTACGAGCAGTACTTC. It encodes CASSVEARGSYEQYF.

The DNA for the CDR3 is TGTGCCAGCAGTGAAGAGCCGGACACTGAAGCTTTCTTT. Translation gives CASSEEPDTEAFF. J is TRBJ1-1 and V is TRBV6-1; D not resolved. The CDR3 runs 13 residues. Per the germline V gene, CDR1 is MNHNS and CDR2 is SASEGT. V was shortened by 1 base and J by 3 bases, with 6 bases between the two germline ends.

This sequence joins TRBV21-1 and TRBJ2-3; TRBD2, the table's D call, was not compared with the DNA. TRBV21-1 represents a pseudogene. The CDR3 spans 16 residues. In nucleotides, the CDR3 is TGTGCCAGCAGCTCCTCGAGGACTGGCCGTTGGGATACGCAGTATTTT. It specifies CASSSSRTGRWDTQYF.

V gene TRBV11-2 combines with J gene TRBJ2-1, with D possibly TRBD2 on 6 matching bases. The germline gives CDR1 SGHAT, CDR2 FQNNGV. Trimming pared 5 bases from V and 3 bases from J, leaving 14 bases between. CDR3 length: 15 amino acids. The CDR3 region is CASSPGVAVYNEQFF. CDR3 sequence (DNA): TGTGCCAGCAGCCCGGGGGTAGCGGTCTACAATGAGCAGTTCTTC.

This clone has just one count. This chain joins TRBV18 and TRBJ1-5; 9 positions match TRBD1. With V trimmed by 4 bases and J by 6 bases, 7 bases remained unmatched. The CDR3 length is 15 residues. Germline V gene lookup returns CDR1 KGHSH and CDR2 LQKENI. CDR3 loop: CASSQKQGAVQPQHF. The CDR3 nucleotides are TGTGCCAGCTCACAAAAACAGGGGGCGGTTCAGCCCCAGCATTTT.

This clone has a single count. V and J are TRBV7-2 and TRBJ1-3; D not certain. Trimming stripped 4 bases from V and 0 bases from J, with 16 bases between. The CDR3 extends over 17 amino acids. Per germline, CDR1 SGHTA and CDR2 FQGNSA. CDR3 protein: CASSSPGRSSSGNTIYF. As DNA, the CDR3 is TGTGCCAGCAGCTCCCCCGGGAGGTCAAGCTCTGGAAACACCATATATTTT.

The rearrangement uses TRBV27 and TRBJ2-1, with 12 bases fitting TRBD2. Losses at the gene ends were 5 bases for V and 11 bases for J; bases not matched to a gene: 10. CDR3 length: 15 residues. Germline-derived CDR1 and CDR2 are MNHEY and SMNVEV (reference sequence). CDR3 sequence reads: CASSPRLAGGSKQFF. The CDR3, as DNA: TGTGCCAGCAGTCCCAGGCTAGCGGGGGGGTCCAAGCAGTTCTTC.

J is TRBJ1-4 and V is TRBV19; TRBD1 aligns across 7 bases. Germline CDR1 LNHDA, CDR2 SQIVND (reference sequence). With V trimmed by 5 bases and J by 3 bases, 6 bases remained unmatched. This CDR3 comprises 15 residues. For the CDR3, the DNA is TGTGCCAGTAGTCCCTGGGACAGCCCTAATGAAAAACTGTTTTTT. Its translation: CASSPWDSPNEKLFF.